This record concerns one T cell receptor (beta chain) sequence. What it recognizes is unknown. This specimen comes from a study of OX40 agonist ivuxolimab in advanced cancers. Study-wide findings and caveats: What antigens the expanded peripheral T cells recognized was never established. With doses of 0.1 to 3.0 mg/kg, CD4+ and CD8+ blood T cells had undergone clonal expansion by week 6.

Here immunoSEQ multiplex PCR was the method, and the copy in TCRdb shows in-frame clones only, minus some. The sample has under 60,000 clones, 80% to 90% seen once. CDR3 length: 16 residues. The chain is built from TRBV21-1 and TRBJ2-3; the table's D call, TRBD2, has no DNA check behind it. TRBV21-1 is designated a pseudogene. The specimen comprised CD4+ or CD8+ T cells sorted from blood, sampled in a trial of the OX40 agonist ivuxolimab. The TCR originated in an adult with an advanced solid tumor such as melanoma, head and neck, liver or kidney cancer. CDR3: CASRRGRVGSTDTQYF. The CDR3 nucleotides read TGTGCCAGCAGAAGGGGGAGGGTAGGAAGCACAGATACGCAGTATTTT.